Included here is one TCR beta chain sequence, with context. Antigen unknown. This specimen comes from a study of blood T cells in healthy people across ages. Study findings and constraints: Age brought a roughly linear fall in TCR beta diversity measured per million T cells. Unsorted PBMC input precluded a conclusive naive versus antigen-experienced comparison.

Next came a second PCR, run for roughly 6 to 11 cycles, which used a sample-barcoded 5' primer along with a J-beta primer mix. Each CDR3 protein is one row after TCRdb ran MiXCR on the 5' RACE reads. The sample records about a million distinct CDR3 sequences, about 44% being singletons. This CDR3 comprises 13 residues. Per germline, CDR1 SGHDT and CDR2 YYEEEE. Trimming cost V 0 bases and J 11 bases, with 12 bases left between them. Sequenced input: blood. The receptor was isolated from a man aged 25 to 40 in good health. The rearrangement links TRBV5-6 to TRBJ2-1, with D unresolved. Here the CDR3 DNA reads TGTGCCAGCAGCTTGGCCCCCAGGTCACAGCAGTTCTTC. Amino acids: CASSLAPRSQQFF.